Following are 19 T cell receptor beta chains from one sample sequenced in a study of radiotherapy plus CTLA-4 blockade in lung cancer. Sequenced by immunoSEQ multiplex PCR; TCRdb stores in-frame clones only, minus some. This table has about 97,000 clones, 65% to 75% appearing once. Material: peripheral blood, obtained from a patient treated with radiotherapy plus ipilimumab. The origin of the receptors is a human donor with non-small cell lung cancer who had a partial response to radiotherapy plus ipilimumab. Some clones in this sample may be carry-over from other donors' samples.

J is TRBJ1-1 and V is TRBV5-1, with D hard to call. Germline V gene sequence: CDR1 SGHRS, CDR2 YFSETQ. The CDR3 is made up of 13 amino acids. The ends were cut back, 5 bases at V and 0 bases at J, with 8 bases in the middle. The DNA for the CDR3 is TGCGCCAGCAGACAAGATATGAACACTGAAGCTTTCTTT. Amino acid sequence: CASRQDMNTEAFF.

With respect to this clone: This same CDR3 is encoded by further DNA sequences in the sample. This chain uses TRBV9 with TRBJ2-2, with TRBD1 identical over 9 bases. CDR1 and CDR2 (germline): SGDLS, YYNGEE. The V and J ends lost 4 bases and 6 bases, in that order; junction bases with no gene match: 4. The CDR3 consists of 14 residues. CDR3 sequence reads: CASSPRTGAGELFF. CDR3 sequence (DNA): TGTGCCAGCAGCCCCAGGACAGGGGCCGGGGAGCTGTTTTTT.

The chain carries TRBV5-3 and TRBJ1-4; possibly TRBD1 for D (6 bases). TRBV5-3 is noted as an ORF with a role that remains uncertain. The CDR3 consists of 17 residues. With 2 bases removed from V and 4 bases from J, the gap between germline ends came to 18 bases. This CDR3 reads CARSFRDTRNFNEKLFF. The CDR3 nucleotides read TGTGCCAGAAGCTTCCGGGACACCCGGAATTTTAATGAAAAACTGTTTTTT.

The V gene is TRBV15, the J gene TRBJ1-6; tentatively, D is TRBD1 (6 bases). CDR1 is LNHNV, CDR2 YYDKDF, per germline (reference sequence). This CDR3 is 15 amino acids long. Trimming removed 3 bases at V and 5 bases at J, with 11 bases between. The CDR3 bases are TGTGCCACCAGCAGCCGACAGGTTAATAATTCACCCCTCCACTTT. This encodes CATSSRQVNNSPLHF.

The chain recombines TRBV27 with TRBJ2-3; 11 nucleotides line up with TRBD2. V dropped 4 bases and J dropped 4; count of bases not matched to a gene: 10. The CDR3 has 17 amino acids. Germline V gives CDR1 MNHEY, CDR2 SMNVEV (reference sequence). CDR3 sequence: CASSSQQTSGMADTQYF. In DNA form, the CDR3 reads TGTGCCAGCAGTTCGCAACAGACTAGCGGGATGGCAGATACGCAGTATTTT.

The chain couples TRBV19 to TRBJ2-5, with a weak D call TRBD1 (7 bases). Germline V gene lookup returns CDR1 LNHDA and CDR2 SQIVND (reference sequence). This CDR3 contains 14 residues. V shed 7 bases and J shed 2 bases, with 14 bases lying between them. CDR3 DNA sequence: TGTGCCAGTAAGGTGACAGGGAGGCAAGAGACCCAGTACTTC. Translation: CASKVTGRQETQYF.

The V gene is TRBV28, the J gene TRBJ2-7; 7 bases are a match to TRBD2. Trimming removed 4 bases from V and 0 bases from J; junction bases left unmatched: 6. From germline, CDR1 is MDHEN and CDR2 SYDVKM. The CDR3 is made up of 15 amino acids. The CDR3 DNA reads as TGTGCCAGCAGTTCTAGCGGAGGCACCTCCTACGAGCAGTACTTC. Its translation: CASSSSGGTSYEQYF.

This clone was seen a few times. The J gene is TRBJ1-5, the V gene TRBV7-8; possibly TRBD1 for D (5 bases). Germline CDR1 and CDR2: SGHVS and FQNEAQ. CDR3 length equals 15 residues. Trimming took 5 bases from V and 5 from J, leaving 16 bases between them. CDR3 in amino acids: CASSTDSWGDQPQHF. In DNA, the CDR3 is TGTGCCAGCAGCACCGACAGCTGGGGCGATCAGCCCCAGCATTTT.

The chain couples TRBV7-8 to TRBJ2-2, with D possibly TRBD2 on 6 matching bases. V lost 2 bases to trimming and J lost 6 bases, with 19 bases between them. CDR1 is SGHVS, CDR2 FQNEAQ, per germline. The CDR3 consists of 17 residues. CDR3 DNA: TGTGCCAGCAGCTTAAAGATTTTAGTTTGGGACTCCGGGGAGCTGTTTTTT. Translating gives CASSLKILVWDSGELFF.

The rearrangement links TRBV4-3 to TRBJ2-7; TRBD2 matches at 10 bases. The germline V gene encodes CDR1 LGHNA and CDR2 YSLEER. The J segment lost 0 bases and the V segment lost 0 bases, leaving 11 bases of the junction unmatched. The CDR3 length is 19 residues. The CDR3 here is CASSQDWRSLAGPSYEQYF. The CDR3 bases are TGCGCCAGCAGCCAAGATTGGAGGTCACTAGCGGGGCCCTCCTACGAGCAGTACTTC.

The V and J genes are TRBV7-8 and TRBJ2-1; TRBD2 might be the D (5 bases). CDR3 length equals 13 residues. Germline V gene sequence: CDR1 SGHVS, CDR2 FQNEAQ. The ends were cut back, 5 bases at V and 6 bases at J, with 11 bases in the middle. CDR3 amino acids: CASSVLASNEQFF. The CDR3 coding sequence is TGTGCCAGCAGCGTTTTAGCGTCCAATGAGCAGTTCTTC. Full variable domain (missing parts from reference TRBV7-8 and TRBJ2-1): GAGVSQSPRYKVAKRGQDVALRCDPISGHVSLFWYQQALGQGPEFLTYFQNEAQLDKSGLPSDRFFAERPEGSVSTLKIQRTQQEDSAVYLCASSVLASNEQFFGPGTRLTVL.

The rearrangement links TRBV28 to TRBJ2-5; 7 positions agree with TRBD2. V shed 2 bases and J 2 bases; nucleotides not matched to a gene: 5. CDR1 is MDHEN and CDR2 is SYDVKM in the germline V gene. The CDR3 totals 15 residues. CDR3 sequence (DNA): TGTGCCAGCAGTTTAGGCGGGAGTGGACAAGAGACCCAGTACTTC. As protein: CASSLGGSGQETQYF.

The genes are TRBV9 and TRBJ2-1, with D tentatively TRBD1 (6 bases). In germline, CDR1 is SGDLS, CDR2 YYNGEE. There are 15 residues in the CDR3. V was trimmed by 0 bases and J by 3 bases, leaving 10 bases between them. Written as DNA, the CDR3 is TGTGCCAGCAGCGTAGCGGCAGGGGACTACAATGAGCAGTTCTTC. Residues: CASSVAAGDYNEQFF.

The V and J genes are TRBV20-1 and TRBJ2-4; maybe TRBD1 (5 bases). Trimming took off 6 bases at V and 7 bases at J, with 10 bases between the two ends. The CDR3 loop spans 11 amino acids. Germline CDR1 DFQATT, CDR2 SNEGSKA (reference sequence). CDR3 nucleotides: TGCAGTGCCGAGCCAGGGAACATTCAGTACTTC. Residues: CSAEPGNIQYF.

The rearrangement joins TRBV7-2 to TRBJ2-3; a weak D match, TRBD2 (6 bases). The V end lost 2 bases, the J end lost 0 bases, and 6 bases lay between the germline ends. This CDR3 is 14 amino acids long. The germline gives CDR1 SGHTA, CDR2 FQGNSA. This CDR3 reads CASSLSGSTDTQYF. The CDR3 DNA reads TGTGCCAGCAGCTTAAGCGGGAGCACAGATACGCAGTATTTT.

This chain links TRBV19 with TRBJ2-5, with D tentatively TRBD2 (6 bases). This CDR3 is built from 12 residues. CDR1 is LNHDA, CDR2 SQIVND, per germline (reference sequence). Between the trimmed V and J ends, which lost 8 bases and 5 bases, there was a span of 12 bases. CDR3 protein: CASSGVMETQYF. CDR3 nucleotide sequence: TGTGCCAGTTCGGGAGTTATGGAGACCCAGTACTTC.

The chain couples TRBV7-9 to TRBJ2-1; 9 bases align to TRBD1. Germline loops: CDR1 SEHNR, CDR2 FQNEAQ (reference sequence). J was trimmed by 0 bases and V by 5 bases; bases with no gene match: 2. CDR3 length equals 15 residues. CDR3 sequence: CASSTTGGSYNEQFF. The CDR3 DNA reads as TGTGCCAGCAGCACGACAGGGGGCTCCTACAATGAGCAGTTCTTC.

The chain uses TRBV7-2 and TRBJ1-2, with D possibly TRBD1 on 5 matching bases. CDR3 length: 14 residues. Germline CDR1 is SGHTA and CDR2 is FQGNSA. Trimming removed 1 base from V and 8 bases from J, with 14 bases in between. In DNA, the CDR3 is TGTGCCAGCAGCTTAGGAGTAGGGGAGGGAGGCTACACCTTC. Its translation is CASSLGVGEGGYTF.

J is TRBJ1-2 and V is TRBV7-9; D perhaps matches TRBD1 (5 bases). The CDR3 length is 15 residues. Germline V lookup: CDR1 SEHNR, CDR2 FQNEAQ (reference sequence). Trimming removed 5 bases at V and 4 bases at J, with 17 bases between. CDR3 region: CASSTPTVVRYGYTF. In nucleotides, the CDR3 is TGTGCCAGCAGCACGCCGACAGTGGTACGCTATGGCTACACCTTC.